A single count supports the clone carrying this T cell receptor beta chain. Libraries were prepared by immunoSEQ multiplex PCR; TCRdb keeps only in-frame clonotypes and omits some of them. This table has about 130,000 clones, roughly 77% appearing once. The data derive from a study of blood T cell repertoires in COVID-19. Sequencing used peripheral blood. The clonotype originates from a woman in her 70s with COVID-19, enrolled during active disease.

The CDR3 loop is CASRGGQNNSPLHF. For the CDR3, the DNA is TGTGCCAGCAGGGGGGGACAGAATAATTCACCCCTCCACTTT. The V gene is TRBV6-5, the J gene TRBJ1-6, with TRBD1 matching over 7 bases. The CDR3 has 14 amino acids. Germline CDR1 and CDR2: MNHEY and SVGAGI. V was pared by 6 bases and J by 5 bases, with 4 bases of the junction left unmatched.